What follows are 23 T cell receptor beta chains derived from one specimen sequenced in a study of blood T cell repertoires in COVID-19. TCRdb's copy holds only in-frame clones and misses some; the assay was immunoSEQ multiplex PCR. The data hold 320,000 or so clones, with around 84% observed a single time. The sample taken for sequencing was PBMCs or T cells enriched from blood (not recorded which). All receptors come from a woman in her thirties who had been exposed to COVID-19.

V usage is TRBV12-3 or TRBV12-4 and J usage is TRBJ1-2; D not certain. Trimming shortened V by 8 bases and J by 6 bases, and 4 bases separated the two germline ends. This CDR3 is built from 9 residues. The CDR3 nucleotides read TGTGCCAGCCCTGATGGCTACACCTTC. Translated, it gives CASPDGYTF.

CDR3 residues: CASSVTGPPQHF. The CDR3 nucleotides read TGTGCCAGCAGTGTGACAGGGCCGCCCCAGCATTTT. V is TRBV2 and J is TRBJ1-5, with TRBD1 matching over 7 bases. Germline lookup yields CDR1 SNHLY and CDR2 FYNNEI. Trimming removed 4 bases from V and 9 bases from J; junction bases left unmatched: 3. The CDR3 is made up of 12 amino acids. Together with reference TRBV2 and TRBJ1-5, the CDR3 gives the full variable domain: EPEVTQTPSHQVTQMGQEVILRCVPISNHLYFYWYRQILGQKVEFLVSFYNNEISEKSEIFDDQFSVERPDGSNFTLKIRSTKLEDSAMYFCASSVTGPPQHFGDGTRLSIL.

The chain is built from TRBV4-1 and TRBJ2-7; TRBD1 matches 7 bases. This CDR3 is 14 amino acids long. Germline lookup yields CDR1 MGHRA and CDR2 YSYEKL. J lost 2 bases, V lost 4 bases, and 5 bases had no gene match. The CDR3, as DNA: TGCGCCAGCAGCCCGCCCGGACAGGCCTACGAGCAGTACTTC. Protein: CASSPPGQAYEQYF.

The chain is built from TRBV7-9 and TRBJ1-6; possibly TRBD1 for D (5 bases). Germline V gene data show CDR1 as SEHNR and CDR2 as FQNEAQ (reference sequence). Trimming took 1 base from V and 7 from J, leaving 14 bases between them. This CDR3 contains 16 residues. The DNA for the CDR3 is TGTGCCAGCAGCTTAGATGGGGGGGTAGGGAATTCACCCCTCCACTTT. It yields the protein CASSLDGGVGNSPLHF.

DNA for the CDR3: TGTGCCAGCAGCGTCGGACAGGGCTATGGCTACACCTTC. This codes for CASSVGQGYGYTF. The gene calls are TRBV7-9 and TRBJ1-2; 8 bases map to TRBD1. The CDR3 spans 13 residues. CDR1 and CDR2 (germline): SEHNR, FQNEAQ (reference sequence). V shed 5 bases and J 4 bases; nucleotides not matched to a gene: 3.

The V call is TRBV19, the J call TRBJ2-1; 9 positions agree with TRBD2. Germline V gene sequence: CDR1 LNHDA, CDR2 SQIVND (reference sequence). The CDR3 extends over 16 amino acids. V gave up 5 bases and J gave up 1 base; unmatched junction bases: 6. For the CDR3, the DNA is TGTGCCAGTAGTGTGACTAGCGGTGCGTCCTACAATGAGCAGTTCTTC. Encoded protein: CASSVTSGASYNEQFF.

The sample holds many counts of this clone. The chain recombines TRBV28 with TRBJ1-1; TRBD1 matches at 10 bases. The germline V gene has CDR1 MDHEN and CDR2 SYDVKM. The CDR3 sequence is 15 residues long. The J segment lost 1 base and the V segment lost 5 bases, leaving 4 bases of the junction unmatched. CDR3 region: CASSPDRGRNTEAFF. DNA for the CDR3: TGTGCCAGCAGTCCCGACAGGGGGCGGAACACTGAAGCTTTCTTT.

This clone appeared a few times. V gene TRBV5-8 combines with J gene TRBJ1-5; 8 positions agree with TRBD1. This CDR3 has 17 residues. V gave up 0 bases and J gave up 6 bases; unmatched junction bases: 11. Germline V gene data show CDR1 as SGHTS and CDR2 as YDEGEE. Here the CDR3 reads CASSLEAGGEAGQPQHF. In DNA, the CDR3 is TGTGCCAGCAGCTTGGAGGCAGGGGGCGAGGCGGGTCAGCCCCAGCATTTT.

This chain connects TRBV3-1 (or the pseudogene TRBV3-2) to TRBJ2-1; 10 bases fit TRBD2. J was trimmed by 4 bases and V by 1 base; bases with no gene match: 1. This CDR3 spans 15 amino acids. Germline CDR1 reads LGHDT; CDR2 reads YNNKEL (reference sequence). CDR3 nucleotide sequence: TGTGCCAGCAGCCAAGGAGCGGGGGGGTACAATGAGCAGTTCTTC. This sequence encodes CASSQGAGGYNEQFF.

This clone was detected a few times. The chain recombines TRBV19 with TRBJ2-3; 8 bases align to TRBD2. The V gene's germline CDR1 is LNHDA and CDR2 SQIVND (reference sequence). This CDR3 has 19 amino acids. V lost 4 bases to trimming and J lost 0 bases; unmatched junction nucleotides: 15. CDR3 bases: TGTGCCAGTAGTACCCGCAAAGCGGGGGCTAGAACTAGCACAGATACGCAGTATTTT. Protein sequence: CASSTRKAGARTSTDTQYF.

J is TRBJ2-7 and V is TRBV5-5, with D perhaps matching TRBD2 (6 bases). CDR3 length: 13 residues. V lost 4 bases to trimming and J lost 2 bases, with 10 bases between them. CDR1 and CDR2 from the germline V gene are SGHKS and YYEKEE (reference sequence). The CDR3: CASSMGLPYEQYF. In DNA, the CDR3 is TGTGCCAGCAGCATGGGACTTCCCTACGAGCAGTACTTC.

V gene TRBV2 combines with J gene TRBJ2-2, with 12 bases fitting TRBD2. This CDR3 comprises 16 residues. Trimming took 5 bases from V and 5 from J; bases not matched to a gene: 6. The germline CDR1 and CDR2 sequences are SNHLY and FYNNEI. CDR3 sequence: CASSKTLAGGTGELFF. CDR3 coding DNA: TGTGCCAGCAGTAAAACCCTAGCGGGAGGGACCGGGGAGCTGTTTTTT.

This chain connects TRBV19 to TRBJ2-1; 12 nucleotides match TRBD2. Per the germline V gene, CDR1 is LNHDA and CDR2 is SQIVND (reference sequence). This CDR3 spans 16 amino acids. The V and J ends lost 5 bases and 3 bases, in that order; junction bases with no gene match: 5. The CDR3, as DNA: TGTGCCAGTAGTCGAAGACTAGCGGGAGACTACAATGAGCAGTTCTTC. Translating it yields CASSRRLAGDYNEQFF.

V and J are TRBV2 and TRBJ2-3; tentatively, D is TRBD2 (5 bases). V lost 3 bases and J lost 8, with 21 bases in between. Germline lookup yields CDR1 SNHLY and CDR2 FYNNEI. The CDR3 totals 16 residues. CDR3 DNA: TGTGCCAGCAGTGAGTATCTTCAGGATCCCGAGGGTACGCAGTATTTT. Translating gives CASSEYLQDPEGTQYF.

This chain uses TRBV5-4 with TRBJ1-1, with TRBD1 matching 8 bases. CDR3 size: 16 residues. Looked up from germline, CDR1 is SGHNT and CDR2 is YYREEE (reference sequence). Germline trimming cut 3 bases from V and 1 base from J; bases unmatched to any gene: 8. CDR3 bases: TGTGCCAGCAGCTCGGGACAGGCCGGTAGGAACACTGAAGCTTTCTTT. It codes for CASSSGQAGRNTEAFF.

The J gene is TRBJ2-1, the V gene TRBV4-3, with 9 bases lining up with TRBD1. This CDR3 comprises 16 residues. Trimming cost V 6 bases and J 1 base; bases outside gene matches: 7. Germline CDR1 LGHNA, CDR2 YSLEER. The CDR3 DNA sequence: TGCGCCAGCAGGTACAAAGGGACAGGGTCCTACAATGAGCAGTTCTTC. Its protein product is CASRYKGTGSYNEQFF.

The table lists this clone with a count of one. The V gene is TRBV2, the J gene TRBJ1-3; D uncertain. This CDR3 spans 14 amino acids. V shed 4 bases and J shed 0 bases, with 7 bases lying between them. Germline V gene sequence: CDR1 SNHLY, CDR2 FYNNEI. Written as DNA, the CDR3 is TGTGCCAGCAGTGTACAGAGCTCTGGAAACACCATATATTTT. Its translation: CASSVQSSGNTIYF.

The chain combines TRBV11-3 with TRBJ2-5; tentatively, D is TRBD2 (6 bases). Trimming cost V 3 bases and J 3 bases, with 8 bases left between them. The CDR3 spans 13 residues. Germline V lookup: CDR1 SGHNT, CDR2 YENEEA. The CDR3 coding sequence is TGTGCCAGCAGCTTCACGGGGGAAGAGACCCAGTACTTC. Translating it yields CASSFTGEETQYF.

This clone was detected only a few times. The chain couples TRBV18 to TRBJ2-5; a weak D match, TRBD1 (6 bases). This CDR3 contains 15 residues. Germline loops: CDR1 KGHSH, CDR2 LQKENI. V gave up 6 bases and J gave up 0 bases, with 14 bases separating them. CDR3 protein: CASSQDRTHQETQYF. The CDR3 coding sequence is TGTGCCAGCTCTCAAGACAGGACTCACCAAGAGACCCAGTACTTC. The whole variable domain, filled in from reference TRBV18 and TRBJ2-5, reads NAGVMQNPRHLVRRRGQEARLRCSPMKGHSHVYWYRQLPEEGLKFMVYLQKENIIDESGMPKERFSAEFPKEGPSILRIQQVVRGDSAAYFCASSQDRTHQETQYFGPGTRLLVL.

V is TRBV28 and J is TRBJ2-2, with TRBD1 as a possible D gene (6 bases). V dropped 5 bases and J dropped 9 bases, with 13 bases sitting between them. CDR1 and CDR2 from the germline V gene are MDHEN and SYDVKM. This CDR3 comprises 13 residues. This CDR3 is CASSLTGDRELFF. The CDR3 nucleotides are TGTGCCAGCAGTCTAACCGGGGACAGGGAGCTGTTTTTT.

The rearrangement links TRBV7-2 to TRBJ2-7; 8 bases map to TRBD2. V lost 8 bases and J lost 6; bases outside the gene matches: 18. CDR3 length: 16 residues. Germline CDR1 is SGHTA and CDR2 is FQGNSA. The CDR3 DNA follows: TGTGCCAGCGCTTATTCTGGGGGACTAGATAAGGGCGAGCAGTACTTC. Translating it yields CASAYSGGLDKGEQYF.

The chain links TRBV12-3 or TRBV12-4 to TRBJ2-7; tentatively, D is TRBD2 (5 bases). Trimming removed 7 bases from V and 0 bases from J, with 10 bases in between. The CDR3 is 13 amino acids. In DNA form, the CDR3 reads TGTGCCAGCACACTGGGGAGCTCCTACGAGCAGTACTTC. Residues: CASTLGSSYEQYF.

J is TRBJ2-1 and V is TRBV4-1; 11 bases map to TRBD2. Germline loops: CDR1 MGHRA, CDR2 YSYEKL. CDR3 size: 16 residues. J lost 6 bases, V lost 3 bases, and 7 bases had no gene match. This chain's CDR3 is CASSHLAGGQFNEQFF. The CDR3 nucleotides are TGCGCCAGCAGCCATCTAGCGGGAGGTCAGTTCAATGAGCAGTTCTTC.